This T cell receptor beta chain was identified during a study of blood T cells in healthy people across ages. Primed by a sample-barcoded 5' primer and a J-beta primer mix, a second PCR proceeded for 7 to 11 cycles. TCRdb passed the 5' RACE reads through MiXCR, listing each CDR3 protein once. This sample carries about 670,000 distinct CDR3 sequences, more than 45% of them seen once, and the ten largest clones take approximately 13%. Germline loops: CDR1 MDHEN, CDR2 SYDVKM. The V segment lost 7 bases and the J segment 1 base; nucleotides outside the gene matches: 6. The CDR3 totals 15 residues. This TCR was sampled from a woman at least 80 years old in good health. Sequenced material: blood. The chain recombines TRBV28 with TRBJ2-1; TRBD2 matches 8 bases. The CDR3 coding sequence is TGTGCCAGCACTAACGGGGGGGTTTCCTACAATGAGCAGTTCTTC. Its protein is CASTNGGVSYNEQFF. The entire variable domain, with the rest obtained from reference TRBV28 and TRBJ2-1, is as follows: DVKVTQSSRYLVKRTGEKVFLECVQDMDHENMFWYRQDPGLGLRLIYFSYDVKMKEKGDIPEGYSVSREKKERFSLILESASTNQTSMYLCASTNGGVSYNEQFFGPGTRLTVL.